This TCR beta chain was found in a study of T cell changes during pregnancy in multiple sclerosis. Germline V CDR1 and CDR2: ENHRY, SYGVKD. Deletions cut 3 bases from V and 7 bases from J, with 15 bases between. CDR3 length: 14 residues. Sequencing used immunoSEQ multiplex PCR; TCRdb keeps in-frame clones, though not all of them. The sample has 50,000 to 75,000 clones, roughly nine tenths seen once. The sequence came from a female donor in good health, enrolled as a control in a pregnancy study. The chain employs TRBV10-3 and TRBJ1-2, with D perhaps TRBD1 (6 bases). The sequencing here drew on peripheral blood, taken in the first trimester of pregnancy. This CDR3 reads CAISETPSGAGYTF. In DNA form, the CDR3 reads TGTGCCATCAGTGAAACTCCCTCAGGGGCTGGCTACACCTTC.